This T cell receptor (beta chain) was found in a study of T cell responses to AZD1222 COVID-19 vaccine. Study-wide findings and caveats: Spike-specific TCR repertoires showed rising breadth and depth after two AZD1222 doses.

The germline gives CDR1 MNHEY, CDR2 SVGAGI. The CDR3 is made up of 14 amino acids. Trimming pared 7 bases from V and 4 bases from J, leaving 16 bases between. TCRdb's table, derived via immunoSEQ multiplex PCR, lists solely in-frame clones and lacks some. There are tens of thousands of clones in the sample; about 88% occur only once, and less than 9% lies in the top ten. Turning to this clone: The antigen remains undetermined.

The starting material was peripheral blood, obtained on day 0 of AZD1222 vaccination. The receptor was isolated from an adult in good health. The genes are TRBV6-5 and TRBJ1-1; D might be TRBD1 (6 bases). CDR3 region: CASIPDSSLTEAFF. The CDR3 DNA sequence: TGTGCCAGCATCCCGGACAGTTCTCTCACTGAAGCTTTCTTT.